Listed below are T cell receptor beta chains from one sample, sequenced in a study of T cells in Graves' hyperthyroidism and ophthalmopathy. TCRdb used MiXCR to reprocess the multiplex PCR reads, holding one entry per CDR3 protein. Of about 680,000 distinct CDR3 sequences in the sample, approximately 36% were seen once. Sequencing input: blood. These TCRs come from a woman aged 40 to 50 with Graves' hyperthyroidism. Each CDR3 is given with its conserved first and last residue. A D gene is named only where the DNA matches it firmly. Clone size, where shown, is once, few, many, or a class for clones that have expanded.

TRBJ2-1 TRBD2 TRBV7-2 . TGTGCCAGCAGCGCCGTAGCGGGAGGTGACACAAATGAGCAGTTCTTC CASSAVAGGDTNEQFF
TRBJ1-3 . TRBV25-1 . TGTGCCAGCAGCACAGGAAACTCTGGAAACACCATATATTTT CASSTGNSGNTIYF
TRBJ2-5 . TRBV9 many TGTGCCAGCAGCGTAGGAGTAGGAGGCGAGACCCAGTACTTC CASSVGVGGETQYF
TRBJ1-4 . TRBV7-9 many TGTGCCAGCAGCGAGGGAGTTTTGGCTAATGAAAAACTGTTTTTT CASSEGVLANEKLFF
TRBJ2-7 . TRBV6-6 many TGTGCCAGCAGTTACAACAGGGACTACGAGCAGTACTTC CASSYNRDYEQYF
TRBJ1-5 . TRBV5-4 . TGTGCCAGCAGCTTGGGGGGCGCGGGTGGCAATCAGCCCCAGCATTTT CASSLGGAGGNQPQHF
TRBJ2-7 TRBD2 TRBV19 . TGTGCCAGCAGCCACAACCGGGGACTAGCCTCTTCCTACGAGCAGTACTTC CASSHNRGLASSYEQYF
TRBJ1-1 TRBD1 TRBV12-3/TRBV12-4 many TGCGCCAGCAGTCCACAGGGGATGAACACTGAAGCTTTCTTT CASSPQGMNTEAFF
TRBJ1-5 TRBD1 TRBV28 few TGTGCTGGAGGACAGGCCAATCAGCCCCAGCATTTT CAGGQANQPQHF
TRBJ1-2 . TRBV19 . TGTGCCAGTAGTCCGGGACTAGCGGGGGACAACTATGGCTACACCTTC CASSPGLAGDNYGYTF
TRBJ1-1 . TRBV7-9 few TGTGCCAGCAGCCCTTCAGGGAAGGGATTCACTGAAGCTTTCTTT CASSPSGKGFTEAFF
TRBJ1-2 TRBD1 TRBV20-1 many TGCAGTGCGCACCCGGGACAGGACGTCTATGGCTACACCTTC CSAHPGQDVYGYTF
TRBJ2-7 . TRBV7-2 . TGTGCCAGCAGCCAAGATCCGAGCGTTAGCTCCTACGAGCAGTACTTC CASSQDPSVSSYEQYF
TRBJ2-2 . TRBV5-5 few TGTGCCAGCGCGCCGTTGGGAAACACCGGGGAGCTGTTTTTT CASAPLGNTGELFF
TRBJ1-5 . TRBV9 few TGTGCCAGCAGCGCAACAGGAGTGGGCAATCAGCCCCAGCATTTT CASSATGVGNQPQHF
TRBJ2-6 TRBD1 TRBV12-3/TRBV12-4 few TGTGCCAGCAGTCAATCTCTGGGACAGCCCTCCTCTGGGGCCAACGTCCTGACTTTC CASSQSLGQPSSGANVLTF
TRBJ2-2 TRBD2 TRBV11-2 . TGTGCCAGTCGGTCGGGACTACCGAACACCGGGGAGCTGTTTTTT CASRSGLPNTGELFF
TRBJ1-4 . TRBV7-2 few TGTGCCAGCAGCCCTAATTCAGGGGCTAATGAAAAACTGTTTTTT CASSPNSGANEKLFF
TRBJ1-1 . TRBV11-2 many TGTGCCAGCAGCTTGAGCGGGATCACTGAAGCTTTCTTT CASSLSGITEAFF
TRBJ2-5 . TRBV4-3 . TGCGCCAGCAGCCAAGATGTTGGCAGACAAGAGACCCAGTACTTC CASSQDVGRQETQYF
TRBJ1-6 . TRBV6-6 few TGTGCCAGCAGTTACTCACATGGGGCTCGGGATTCACCCCTCCACTTT CASSYSHGARDSPLHF
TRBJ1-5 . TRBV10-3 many TGTGCCATCAGTGACAGACTCAATCAGCCCCAGCATTTT CAISDRLNQPQHF
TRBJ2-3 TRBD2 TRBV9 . TGTGCCAGCAGCGTACTAGCGGGGGAACACACAGATACGCAGTATTTT CASSVLAGEHTDTQYF
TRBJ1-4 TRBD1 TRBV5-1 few TGCGCCAGCAGCTTCAATACAGGGGGTAATGAAAAACTGTTTTTT CASSFNTGGNEKLFF
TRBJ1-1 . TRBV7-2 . TGTGCCAGCAGCCAGGCAGACAGAAGCTACACGAGCACTGAAGCTTTCTTT CASSQADRSYTSTEAFF
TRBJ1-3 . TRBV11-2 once TGTGCCTGCACCCCATCCGACTCTGGAAACACCATATATTTT CACTPSDSGNTIYF
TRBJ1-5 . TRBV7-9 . TGTGCCAGCAGTTACTCGGGCAGAGCCAATCAGCCCCAGCATTTT CASSYSGRANQPQHF
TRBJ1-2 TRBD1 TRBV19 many TGTGCCAGTAGTATCTTGACAGGGAACTATGGCTACACCTTC CASSILTGNYGYTF
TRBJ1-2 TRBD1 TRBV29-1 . TGCAGCGTTGAGACCCCTCGAGGTCGACAGGGGAATTTTAACTATGGCTACACCTTC CSVETPRGRQGNFNYGYTF
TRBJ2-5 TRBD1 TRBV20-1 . TGCAGTGCTAGAGCCCCGACAGGGGGGTACCAAGAGACCCAGTACTTC CSARAPTGGYQETQYF
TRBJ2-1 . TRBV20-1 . TGCAGTGCTAGTACGGGGATCTATTACAATGAGCAGTTCTTC CSASTGIYYNEQFF
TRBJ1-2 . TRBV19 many TGTGCCAGTAGTATAATCGGGGGTGGCTACACCTTC CASSIIGGGYTF
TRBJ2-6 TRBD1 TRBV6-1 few TGTGCCAGCACTCCCGGACAGGGGGGGCCTGGGGCCAACGTCCTGACTTTC CASTPGQGGPGANVLTF
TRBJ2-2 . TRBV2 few TGTGCCAGCAGTGACCGCAGGGGAAAGACCGGGGAGCTGTTTTTT CASSDRRGKTGELFF
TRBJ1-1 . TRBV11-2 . TGTGCCAGCAGCTTAGATCTAGTCGGGGGCGGCGTGGTTACTGAAGCTTTCTTT CASSLDLVGGGVVTEAFF
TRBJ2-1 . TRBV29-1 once TGCAGCGAGGATTTGGCACGTTACAATAAGCAGTTCTTC CSEDLARYNKQFF
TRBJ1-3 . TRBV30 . TGTGCCTGGAGTGTACCAAACTCTGGAAACACCATATCTTTT CAWSVPNSGNTISF
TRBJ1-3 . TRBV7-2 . TGTGCCAGCAGCTTCGCCCGACCCTCAGGGTCGGGAAACACCATATATTTT CASSFARPSGSGNTIYF
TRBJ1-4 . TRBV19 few TGTGCCAGTGCCGAAGGAGGGTTAAATGAAAAACTGTTTTTT CASAEGGLNEKLFF
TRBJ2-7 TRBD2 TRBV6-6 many TGTGCCAGCAGCCGAGGACTAGCGGGGTACGAGCAGTACTTC CASSRGLAGYEQYF
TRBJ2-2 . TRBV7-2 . TGTGCCAGCAGCTCCTACCCGCTGGGGTATGACACCGGGGAGCTGTTTTTT CASSSYPLGYDTGELFF
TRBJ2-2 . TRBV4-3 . TGCGCCAGCAGCCAAGATCCATGGCCAAGCCCCTGGGAGCTGTTTTTT CASSQDPWPSPWELFF
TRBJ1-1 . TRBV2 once TGTGCCTCATCCCCGACAACCTGGAACACTGAAGCTTTCTTT CASSPTTWNTEAFF
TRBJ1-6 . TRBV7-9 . TGCGCCAGCAGCCCGCGGGCTCAGAGCCTGAGTTCACCCCTCCACTTT CASSPRAQSLSSPLHF
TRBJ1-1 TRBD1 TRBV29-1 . TGCAGCGTTGATAACAGGGGCACTGAAGCTTTCTTT CSVDNRGTEAFF
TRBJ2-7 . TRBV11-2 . TGTGCCAGCAGCTTAATCAGGGTAATGGACGAGCAGTACTTC CASSLIRVMDEQYF
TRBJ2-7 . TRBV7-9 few TGTGCCAGCAGCCCCCATGTCCCAGGGAGCTCCTACGAGCAGTACTTC CASSPHVPGSSYEQYF
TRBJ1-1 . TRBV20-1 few TGCAGTGCTAGTAAGGGGGTTAGCACTGAAGCTTTCTTT CSASKGVSTEAFF
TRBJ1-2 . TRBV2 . TGTGCCAGCAGCCGGGACACCAGCACCTACTATGGCTACACCTTC CASSRDTSTYYGYTF